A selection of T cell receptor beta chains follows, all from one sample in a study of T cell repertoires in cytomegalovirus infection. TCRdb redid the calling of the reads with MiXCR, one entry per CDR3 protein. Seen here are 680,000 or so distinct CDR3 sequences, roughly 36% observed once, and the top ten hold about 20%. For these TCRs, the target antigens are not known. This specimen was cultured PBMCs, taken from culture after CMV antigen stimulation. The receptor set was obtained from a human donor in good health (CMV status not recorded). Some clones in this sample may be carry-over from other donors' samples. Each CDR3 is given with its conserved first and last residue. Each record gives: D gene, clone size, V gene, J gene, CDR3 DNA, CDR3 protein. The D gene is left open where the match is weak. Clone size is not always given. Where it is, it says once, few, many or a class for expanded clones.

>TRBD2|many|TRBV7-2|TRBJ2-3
TGTGCCAGCAGCTTAGCGGGAGGGGTTGGGGATACGCAGTATTTT
CASSLAGGVGDTQYF
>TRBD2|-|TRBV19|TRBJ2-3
TGTGCCAGTAGTATAGCGACGGGACTAGCGGAAAACACAGATACGCAGTATTTT
CASSIATGLAENTDTQYF
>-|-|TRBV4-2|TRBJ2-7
TGTGCCAGCAGCCAAGAATACGGGAGCTACGAGCAGTACTTC
CASSQEYGSYEQYF
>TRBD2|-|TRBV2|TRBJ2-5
TGTGCCAGCAGTGTTCCTCGGGGGTCTAGCGGGGTGCGGCAAGAGACCCAGTACTTC
CASSVPRGSSGVRQETQYF
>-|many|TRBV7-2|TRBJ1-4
TGTGCCAGCAGCTTACAGGGATCGATTGAAAAACTGTTTTTT
CASSLQGSIEKLFF
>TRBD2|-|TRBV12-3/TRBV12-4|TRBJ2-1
TGTGCCAGCACCCTGTGGATAGCGGGGGGCAATGAGCAGTTCTTC
CASTLWIAGGNEQFF
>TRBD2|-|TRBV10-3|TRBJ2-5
TGTGCCATCAGTGACCTAGCGGGAGGCCAAGAGACCCAGTACTTC
CAISDLAGGQETQYF
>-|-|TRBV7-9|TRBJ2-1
TGTGCCAGCTCGGAGGCCGCGGGGAATGAGCAGTTCTTC
CASSEAAGNEQFF
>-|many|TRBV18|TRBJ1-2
TGTGCCAGCTCACCGGAGGCTAACTATGGCTACACCTTC
CASSPEANYGYTF
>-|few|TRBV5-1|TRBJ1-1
TGCGCCAGCAGCTTGTATGGTGGGCAGGGAAGGTTTCACACTGAAGCTTTCTTT
CASSLYGGQGRFHTEAFF
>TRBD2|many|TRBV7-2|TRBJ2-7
TGTGCCAGCAGCTTAGGAGCGGGAGTGCTCTACGAGCAGTACTTC
CASSLGAGVLYEQYF
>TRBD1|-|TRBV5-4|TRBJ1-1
TGTGCCAGCACTTGGGACAGGGCGAACACTGAAGCTTTCTTT
CASTWDRANTEAFF
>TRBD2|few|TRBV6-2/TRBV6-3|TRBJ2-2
TGTGCCAGCAGTTACCACACCGGGACTAGCGGGATATATACCGGGGAGCTGTTTTTT
CASSYHTGTSGIYTGELFF
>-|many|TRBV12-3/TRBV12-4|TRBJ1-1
TGTGCCAGCAGTTACCGGGCGAGAGGAAGGGCGGACACTGAAGCTTTCTTT
CASSYRARGRADTEAFF
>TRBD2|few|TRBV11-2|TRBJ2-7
TGTGCCAGCAGCCTACGGGGGACTAGCGACCACGAGCAGTACTTC
CASSLRGTSDHEQYF
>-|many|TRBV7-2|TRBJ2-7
TGTGCCAGCAGCTTAGTCGCGCAGACCTACGAGCAGTACTTC
CASSLVAQTYEQYF
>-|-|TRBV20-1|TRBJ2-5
TGCAGTGCTAGAGAAGGGGAAGAGACCCAGTACTTC
CSAREGEETQYF
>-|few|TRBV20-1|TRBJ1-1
TGCAGTGCCCCCGGGTTAGCGGAAGCTTTCTTT
CSAPGLAEAFF
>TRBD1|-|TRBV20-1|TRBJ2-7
TGCAGTGCTCAACCACAGGGGCCTACCTACGAGCAGTACTTC
CSAQPQGPTYEQYF
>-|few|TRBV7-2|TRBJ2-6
TGTGCCAGCAGCTCACCCCGATCTGGGGCCAACGTCCTGACTTTC
CASSSPRSGANVLTF
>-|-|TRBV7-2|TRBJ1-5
TGTGCCAGCAGCTTAGCGCGGGGCCAGGGACCCCAGCATTTT
CASSLARGQGPQHF
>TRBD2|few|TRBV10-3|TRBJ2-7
TGTGCCATCAGTGAGGGGAGGGGCGACCCATACGAGCAGTACTTC
CAISEGRGDPYEQYF
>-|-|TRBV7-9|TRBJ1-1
TGTGCCAGCAGCCCCCTCGGGGGGGGGGGTCGGGAAGCTTTCTTT
CASSPLGGGGREAFF
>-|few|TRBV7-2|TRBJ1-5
TGTGCCAGCAGTCAGACAGGACTTGAACAGCCCCAGCATTTT
CASSQTGLEQPQHF
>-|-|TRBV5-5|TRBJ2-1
TGTGCCAGCAGCGCGCCACCCAACGGGTACAATGAGCAGTTCTTC
CASSAPPNGYNEQFF
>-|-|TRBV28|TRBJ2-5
TGTGCCAGCAGTTGGGCGGGACAGTACCAAGAGACCCAGTACTTC
CASSWAGQYQETQYF
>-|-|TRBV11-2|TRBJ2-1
TGTGCCAGCAGCTTAGTTCCCCGCCCTGAGCAGTTCTTC
CASSLVPRPEQFF
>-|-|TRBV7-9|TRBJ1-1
TGTGCCAGCAGCCCAGGAGAACCGAACACTGAAGCTTTCTTT
CASSPGEPNTEAFF
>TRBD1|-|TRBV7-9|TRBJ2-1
TGTGCCAGCAGCCTCAGCAGGACAGGGGGTTATGAGCAGTTCTTC
CASSLSRTGGYEQFF
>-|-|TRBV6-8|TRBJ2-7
TGTGCCAGCAACCGGGGCCGGGGGCCCTACGAGCAGTACTTC
CASNRGRGPYEQYF
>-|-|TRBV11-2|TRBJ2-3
TGTGCCAGCAGCACCCCCCGGGGGCCCTCGTGGGATACGCAGTATTTT
CASSTPRGPSWDTQYF
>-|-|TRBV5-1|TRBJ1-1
TGCGCCAGCAGCTTGGGACATTTGGGCTTGAACACTGAAGCTTTCTTT
CASSLGHLGLNTEAFF
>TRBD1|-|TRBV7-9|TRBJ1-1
TGTGCCAGCAGCTTGACGGGACAGATGAACACTGAAGCTTTCTTT
CASSLTGQMNTEAFF
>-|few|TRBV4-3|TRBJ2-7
TGCGCCAGCAGCCGAGGCGGGATACCTTCCTACGAGCAGTACTTC
CASSRGGIPSYEQYF
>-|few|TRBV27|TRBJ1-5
TGTGCCAGCAGTTTCCTCGGTAGCAATCAGCCCCAGCATTTT
CASSFLGSNQPQHF
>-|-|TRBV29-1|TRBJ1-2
TGCAGCGCCGAAGAGGGCAATGAGGACTATGGCTACACCTTC
CSAEEGNEDYGYTF
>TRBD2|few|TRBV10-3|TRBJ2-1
TGTGCCATCAGTGAAGTCGGGGGGGGCTACAATGAGCAGTTCTTC
CAISEVGGGYNEQFF
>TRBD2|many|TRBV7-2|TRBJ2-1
TGTGCCAGCAGCTTCCCGGGACTAGCGGGGGGGGGGTTCAATGAGCAGTTCTTC
CASSFPGLAGGGFNEQFF
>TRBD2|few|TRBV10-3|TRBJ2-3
TGTGCCATCAGTGAGTCCCGACTAGCGGGGGGGATCACAGATACGCAGTATTTT
CAISESRLAGGITDTQYF
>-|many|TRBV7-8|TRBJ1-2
TGTGCCAGCAGCTTAAAGGGAGTGGGCTATGGCTACACCTTC
CASSLKGVGYGYTF
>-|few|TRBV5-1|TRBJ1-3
TGCGCCAGCAGCTTGGACTTACGGCGAAACACCATATATTTT
CASSLDLRRNTIYF
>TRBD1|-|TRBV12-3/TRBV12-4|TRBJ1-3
TGTGCCAGCAGACAAGACAGGGTTAAGGACACCATATATTTT
CASRQDRVKDTIYF
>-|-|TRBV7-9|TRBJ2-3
TGTGCCAGCAGCTTAAGCAGGGCCCCAAGCACAGATACGCAGTATTTT
CASSLSRAPSTDTQYF
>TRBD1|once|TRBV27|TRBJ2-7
TGTGCCAGCAGTTCTCACCGGGACAGTCCCTACGAGCAGTACTTC
CASSSHRDSPYEQYF
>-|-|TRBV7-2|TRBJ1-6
TGTGCCAGCAGCTTAACCCGGGATTCACCCCTCCACTTT
CASSLTRDSPLHF
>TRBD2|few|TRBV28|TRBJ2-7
TGTGCCAGCAGTCCTCGGGGGGGTGGCGAGCAGTACTTC
CASSPRGGGEQYF
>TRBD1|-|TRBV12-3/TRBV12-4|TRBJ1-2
TGTGCCAGCAGTTTAGTCGAAGAGGACAGGGTGGGATATGGCTACACCTTC
CASSLVEEDRVGYGYTF
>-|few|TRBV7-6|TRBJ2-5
TGTGCCAGCAGCTATCTTGGGGCTCGGGAGACCCAGTACTTC
CASSYLGARETQYF
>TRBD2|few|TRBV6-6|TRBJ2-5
TGTGCCAGCAGTTGGGAGGGTGGAGAGACCCAGTACTTC
CASSWEGGETQYF
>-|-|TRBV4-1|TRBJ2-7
TGTGCCAGCGCGAGGCAGAACGACTACGAGCAGTACTTC
CASARQNDYEQYF
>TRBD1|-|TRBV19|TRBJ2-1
TGTGCCAGTAGCTCCATCGGGACAGTAGACAATGAGCAGTTCTTC
CASSSIGTVDNEQFF
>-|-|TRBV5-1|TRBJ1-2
TGCGCCAGCAGCTACAGGGATTGGGGCTACACCTTC
CASSYRDWGYTF
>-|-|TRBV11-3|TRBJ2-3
TGTGCCAGCAGCTTAGAGGGCAAGGACACAGATACGCAGTATTTT
CASSLEGKDTDTQYF
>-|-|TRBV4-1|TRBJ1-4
TGCGCCAGCAGCCAAGGACAGGCGAGACACCTTAATGAAGAACTGTTTTTT
CASSQGQARHLNEELFF
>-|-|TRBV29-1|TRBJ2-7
TGCAGCGTTGAAGGGTTGTGGCACGAGCAGTACTTC
CSVEGLWHEQYF
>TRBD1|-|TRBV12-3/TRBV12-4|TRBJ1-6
TGTGCCAGCAGGCCAGGGGGCTCACCCCTCCACTTT
CASRPGGSPLHF
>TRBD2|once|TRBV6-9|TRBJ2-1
TGTGCCAGCAGAAAGGGACTAGCGGGAGGAGGGGGCTCCTACAATGAGCAGTTCTTC
CASRKGLAGGGGSYNEQFF
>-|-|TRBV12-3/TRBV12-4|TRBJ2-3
TGTGCCAGCAGTACGCTCCGGGACTGGGGAATGAAGGATACGCAGTATTTT
CASSTLRDWGMKDTQYF
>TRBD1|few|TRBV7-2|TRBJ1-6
TGTGCCAGCAACACAGGGGTTGATTCACCCCTCCACTTT
CASNTGVDSPLHF
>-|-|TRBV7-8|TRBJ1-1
TGTGCCAGCAGCTTAGGAGGACCTGGAATTGAAGCTTTCTTT
CASSLGGPGIEAFF